The 18 T cell receptor beta chains given below trace back to one sample, sequenced in a study of blood T cells in healthy people across ages. A second PCR of roughly 7 to 11 cycles used a sample-barcoded 5' primer and a J-beta primer mix. Via MiXCR, TCRdb re-called the 5' RACE reads, giving one row per CDR3 protein. This sample has about 1.4 million distinct CDR3 sequences, with almost 60% found just once. The material sequenced was blood. These receptors all come from a man aged 18 to 30 in good health.

The J gene is TRBJ1-5, the V gene TRBV3-1; D remains ambiguous. The V end was cut by 0 bases, the J end by 7 bases, with 7 bases between. The CDR3 is 13 residues long. CDR1 is LGHDT and CDR2 is YNNKEL in the germline V gene (reference sequence). This chain's CDR3 is CASSQDVRQPQHF. The CDR3 nucleotides are TGTGCCAGCAGCCAAGATGTCAGACAGCCCCAGCATTTT.

The chain is built from TRBV20-1 and TRBJ1-2; the match to TRBD1 covers 7 bases. The length of the CDR3 is 11 residues. V was clipped by 1 base and J by 7 bases; unmatched bases: 0. Germline-derived CDR1 and CDR2 are DFQATT and SNEGSKA (reference sequence). The CDR3 DNA reads TGCAGTGCTAGAGGGACAGGTGGCTACACCTTC. Its protein is CSARGTGGYTF.

The rearrangement joins TRBV15 to TRBJ2-1, with a possible D match to TRBD1 (5 bases). The CDR3 sequence is 16 residues long. CDR1 and CDR2 from the germline V gene are LNHNV and YYDKDF (reference sequence). V shed 1 base and J shed 0 bases, with 10 bases lying between them. The CDR3 region is CATSRGQGGSYNEQFF. The CDR3 DNA reads as TGTGCCACCAGCAGAGGGCAGGGCGGCTCCTACAATGAGCAGTTCTTC.

The genes are TRBV7-9 and TRBJ2-1; D not resolved. Germline V gene lookup returns CDR1 SEHNR and CDR2 FQNEAQ (reference sequence). This CDR3 is 11 amino acids long. Trimming cost V 3 bases and J 8 bases, with 5 bases left between them. This CDR3 is CASSFMDEQFF. In DNA form, the CDR3 reads TGTGCCAGCAGCTTTATGGATGAGCAGTTCTTC. Using reference TRBV7-9 and TRBJ2-1 for the parts outside the CDR3, the full variable domain is DTGVSQNPRHKITKRGQNVTFRCDPISEHNRLYWYRQTLGQGPEFLTYFQNEAQLEKSRLLSDRFSAERPKGSFSTLEIQRTEQGDSAMYLCASSFMDEQFFGPGTRLTVL.

This clonotype has only one observation. This chain links TRBV4-1 with TRBJ2-7, with 9 bases fitting TRBD1. J lost 3 bases, V lost 0 bases, and 9 bases had no gene match. The V gene's germline CDR1 is MGHRA and CDR2 YSYEKL. The CDR3 consists of 17 residues. The CDR3 sequence is CASSQEGPGTGSYEQYF. As DNA, the CDR3 is TGCGCCAGCAGCCAAGAGGGGCCCGGGACAGGGAGCTACGAGCAGTACTTC.

This clonotype was picked up one time. V is TRBV5-1 and J is TRBJ2-1; D tentatively fits TRBD1 or TRBD2 (6 bases each). The V gene's germline CDR1 is SGHRS and CDR2 YFSETQ. The CDR3 covers 16 residues. V was shortened by 1 base and J by 7 bases, with 18 bases between the two germline ends. CDR3 coding DNA: TGCGCCAGCAGCTTGCCGGGGGCGGTGGTGGGAAATGAGCAGTTCTTC. This sequence encodes CASSLPGAVVGNEQFF.

This rearrangement joins TRBV20-1 to TRBJ1-5, with D possibly TRBD1 on 5 matching bases. The CDR3 covers 15 residues. The V end was cut by 3 bases, the J end by 2 bases, with 14 bases between. The germline gives CDR1 DFQATT, CDR2 SNEGSKA (reference sequence). CDR3 DNA: TGCAGTGCTAGTGAGGGGAATGTAGGCAATCAGCCCCAGCATTTT. Amino acids: CSASEGNVGNQPQHF.

The chain combines TRBV3-1 with TRBJ2-1; 7 nucleotides match TRBD2. The trim removed 4 bases at V and 9 bases at J, leaving 18 bases unmatched. From germline, CDR1 is LGHDT and CDR2 YNNKEL (reference sequence). CDR3 length equals 17 residues. Here the CDR3 reads CASSPSVLEREVSEQFF. The CDR3 DNA reads as TGTGCCAGCAGCCCCTCAGTGTTGGAGCGGGAAGTTAGTGAGCAGTTCTTC.

The chain combines TRBV6-5 with TRBJ1-2; perhaps TRBD1 as D (5 bases). The CDR3 is 13 residues long. From germline, CDR1 is MNHEY and CDR2 SVGAGI. The ends were cut back, 10 bases at V and 7 bases at J, with 19 bases in the middle. CDR3 in DNA: TGTGCCACCGGAAGGGATTCTGGGGGTGGCTACACCTTC. Translated, it gives CATGRDSGGGYTF.

V is TRBV14 and J is TRBJ2-1; D call uncertain. Germline V CDR1 and CDR2: SGHDN, FVKESK. The CDR3 spans 11 residues. Trimming stripped 3 bases from V and 13 bases from J, with 10 bases between. CDR3 loop: CASSHGDSQFF. The CDR3 DNA is TGTGCCAGCAGCCATGGAGATAGCCAGTTCTTC.

As DNA, the CDR3 is TGTGCCAGCAGCTATGGACTAGCGGGAGCGTCCTGGGGTACGCAGTATTTT. Translated, it gives CASSYGLAGASWGTQYF. J is TRBJ2-3 and V is TRBV7-2; 13 bases map to TRBD2. Trimming took 4 bases from V and 8 from J; bases not matched to a gene: 12. This CDR3 comprises 17 residues. Germline V CDR1 and CDR2: SGHTA, FQGNSA.

The chain has TRBV4-2 and TRBJ2-7; 7 positions match TRBD2. CDR3 length: 17 residues. The V segment lost 1 base and the J segment 1 base; nucleotides outside the gene matches: 10. The germline V gene encodes CDR1 LGHNA and CDR2 YNFKEQ. Written as DNA, the CDR3 is TGTGCCAGCAGCCAAGTTGGACCTAGCGGCAATTCCTACGAGCAGTACTTC. It yields the protein CASSQVGPSGNSYEQYF.

The chain recombines TRBV20-1 with TRBJ1-6; D is undetermined. The CDR3 has 14 amino acids. Germline V gene sequence: CDR1 DFQATT, CDR2 SNEGSKA (reference sequence). The V gene lost 3 bases and the J gene lost 5 bases, with 11 bases spanning the gap. The CDR3 DNA reads as TGCAGTGCTAGTACGGGCCAGAATAATTCACCCCTCCACTTT. It encodes CSASTGQNNSPLHF.

This clonotype was counted between two and nine times. The rearrangement uses TRBV7-2 and TRBJ1-2; tentatively, D is TRBD1 (5 bases). Germline CDR1 and CDR2: SGHTA and FQGNSA. The CDR3 has 14 amino acids. The V gene lost 3 bases and the J gene lost 4 bases, with 12 bases spanning the gap. The CDR3 loop reads CASSLGTVGYGYTF. CDR3 DNA: TGTGCCAGCAGCTTGGGGACTGTCGGCTATGGCTACACCTTC. Complete variable domain (other parts from reference TRBV7-2 and TRBJ1-2): GAGVSQSPSNKVTEKGKDVELRCDPISGHTALYWYRQSLGQGLEFLIYFQGNSAPDKSGLPSDRFSAERTGGSVSTLTIQRTQQEDSAVYLCASSLGTVGYGYTFGSGTRLTVV.

V is TRBV20-1 and J is TRBJ2-7; 14 nucleotides align to TRBD2. This CDR3 region has 13 residues. The V gene end was trimmed by 6 bases and the J gene end by 7 bases; junction bases not matched to a gene: 5. Germline V gives CDR1 DFQATT, CDR2 SNEGSKA (reference sequence). This chain's CDR3 is CSALGLAGDEQYF. The CDR3 DNA sequence: TGCAGTGCCCTGGGACTAGCGGGAGATGAGCAGTACTTC.

Only one count was recorded for this clonotype. The chain links TRBV12-3 or TRBV12-4 to TRBJ2-1; a possible D gene is TRBD2 (6 bases). CDR3 size: 14 residues. V lost 5 bases to trimming and J lost 7 bases, with 15 bases between them. The CDR3 DNA follows: TGTGCCAGCAGTACTCGGCGGGGTCTAAATGAGCAGTTCTTC. It codes for CASSTRRGLNEQFF.

The rearrangement joins TRBV4-1 to TRBJ1-4; D is unresolved. Trimming took off 4 bases at V and 0 bases at J, with 15 bases between the two ends. Germline V gene lookup returns CDR1 MGHRA and CDR2 YSYEKL. The length of the CDR3 is 17 residues. In DNA, the CDR3 is TGCGCCAGCAGCCCCCGGCCTAGCCTTGCAACTAATGAAAAACTGTTTTTT. Amino acid sequence: CASSPRPSLATNEKLFF.

The J gene is TRBJ2-4, the V gene TRBV10-3; 7 bases are shared with TRBD2. Germline V lookup: CDR1 ENHRY, CDR2 SYGVKD. This CDR3 contains 14 residues. Trimming cost V 4 bases and J 3 bases; bases outside gene matches: 3. CDR3 in amino acids: CAISGASGKNIQYF. For the CDR3, the DNA is TGTGCCATCAGTGGGGCTAGCGGCAAAAACATTCAGTACTTC.